This entry lists 30 T cell receptor beta chains sequenced from one sample in a study of shared clonotypes between healthy human individuals. Only in-frame clones appear in the TCRdb table, and some are missing; sequencing was by immunoSEQ multiplex PCR. The data hold about 1,500,000 clones, with roughly 96% observed a single time. The specimen sequenced was naive CD4+ T cells sorted from blood. Subset in this sample: CD45RA+ positively selected. All receptors derive from a man younger than 45 in good health.

With regard to this clone: The same CDR3 arises from other DNA sequences in this sample as well. V usage is TRBV25-1 and J usage is TRBJ2-7, with no clear D. The CDR3 contains 11 residues. Trimming cost V 4 bases and J 4 bases, with 5 bases left between them. Germline values: CDR1 MGHDK, CDR2 SYGVNS. The CDR3 loop reads CASSGLYEQYF. In nucleotides, the CDR3 is TGTGCCAGCAGTGGATTGTACGAGCAGTACTTC.

This chain connects TRBV7-6 to TRBJ2-7; 8 bases line up with TRBD2. From germline, CDR1 is SGHVS and CDR2 FNYEAQ. The V segment lost 5 bases and the J segment 3 bases; nucleotides outside the gene matches: 6. CDR3 size: 14 residues. The CDR3 DNA reads TGTGCCAGCAGCCTTAGCGGGGTTAACTACGAGCAGTACTTC. Amino acids: CASSLSGVNYEQYF.

This clone was seen a single time. V usage is TRBV4-3 and J usage is TRBJ2-7, with TRBD1 identical over 8 bases. The CDR3 is 13 residues long. The V gene's germline CDR1 is LGHNA and CDR2 YSLEER. V lost 4 bases to trimming and J lost 2 bases; unmatched junction nucleotides: 1. This CDR3 reads CASSRGQAYEQYF. In DNA, the CDR3 is TGCGCCAGCAGCCGGGGACAGGCCTACGAGCAGTACTTC.

This chain links TRBV19 with TRBJ1-1, with 8 bases that match TRBD1. The J segment lost 1 base and the V segment lost 4 bases, leaving 5 bases of the junction unmatched. The CDR3 covers 15 residues. Per the germline V gene, CDR1 is LNHDA and CDR2 is SQIVND (reference sequence). The CDR3 DNA reads TGTGCCAGTAGTAGGTGGGACAGGCCGAACACTGAAGCTTTCTTT. Translation gives CASSRWDRPNTEAFF.

This clone is a singleton in its sample. The chain has TRBV5-1 and TRBJ2-7, with 8 bases identical to TRBD1. Trimming removed 4 bases from V and 7 bases from J; junction bases left unmatched: 16. The germline CDR1 and CDR2 sequences are SGHRS and YFSETQ. The CDR3 runs to 16 residues. CDR3 sequence (DNA): TGCGCCAGCAGCCAGAATCCGGGACAGGCGACGGAGGAGCAGTACTTC. Protein product: CASSQNPGQATEEQYF.

The J gene is TRBJ2-3, the V gene TRBV29-1; the D is unclear. From germline, CDR1 is SQVTM and CDR2 ANQGSEA. Trimming removed 5 bases from V and 3 bases from J, with 12 bases in between. The CDR3 sequence is 13 residues long. The CDR3 nucleotides read TGCAGCGTTATGGACGGTAAGACAGATACGCAGTATTTT. Encoded protein: CSVMDGKTDTQYF.

The CDR3 DNA reads TGTGCCAGCAGTGAACGACTAGGGTTAAACTCTGGGGCCAACGTCCTGACTTTC. Its protein is CASSERLGLNSGANVLTF. The rearrangement links TRBV2 to TRBJ2-6; a possible D gene is TRBD2 (6 bases). V lost 2 bases to trimming and J lost 0 bases, with 14 bases between them. The CDR3 consists of 18 residues. In germline, CDR1 is SNHLY, CDR2 FYNNEI.

Concerning this clone: The junction shows a germline mismatch at one end, possibly a read error. The CDR3 DNA follows: TGTGCCAGCGGTGACAGCGCATTGTCGGGAAACCCCTACGAGCAGTACTTC. Translation: CASGDSALSGNPYEQYF. V usage is TRBV2 and J usage is TRBJ2-7; D tentatively fits TRBD1 or TRBD2 (5 bases each). The CDR3 is 17 residues long. The germline gives CDR1 SNHLY, CDR2 FYNNEI.

V usage is TRBV18 and J usage is TRBJ2-3; the D gene is possibly TRBD2 (5 bases). Germline CDR1 reads KGHSH; CDR2 reads LQKENI. Trimming left V 1 base short and J 4 bases short, with 12 bases between. The CDR3 consists of 15 residues. The CDR3 nucleotides read TGTGCCAGCTCACCACGTGTGGGAGTCTCAGATACGCAGTATTTT. Residues: CASSPRVGVSDTQYF.

This sequence joins TRBV6-5 and TRBJ1-1; D not resolved. V was cut by 3 bases and J by 7 bases, with 9 bases left in between. The length of the CDR3 is 12 residues. In germline, CDR1 is MNHEY, CDR2 SVGAGI. The chain's CDR3 is CASSYRPVEAFF. CDR3 nucleotides: TGTGCCAGCAGTTATAGGCCCGTTGAAGCTTTCTTT.

This clone appeared a single time. The chain couples TRBV5-1 to TRBJ2-7, with a tentative D call TRBD1 (6 bases). Trimming stripped 4 bases from V and 4 bases from J, with 18 bases between. Germline V gives CDR1 SGHRS, CDR2 YFSETQ. The CDR3 length is 15 residues. In nucleotides, the CDR3 is TGCGCCAGCAGCCCCCGGACAGACATTCCGTACGAGCAGTACTTC. Its protein product is CASSPRTDIPYEQYF.

The J gene is TRBJ1-1, the V gene TRBV5-4; D possibly corresponds to TRBD1 (6 bases). This CDR3 region has 13 residues. Germline V lookup: CDR1 SGHNT, CDR2 YYREEE (reference sequence). Deletions cut 1 base from V and 6 bases from J, with 10 bases between. CDR3 protein: CASSLRGGSEAFF. The CDR3 DNA sequence: TGTGCCAGCAGCTTGAGGGGGGGATCTGAAGCTTTCTTT.

The chain carries TRBV13 and TRBJ2-6; the D gene is possibly TRBD1 (5 bases). This CDR3 has 16 amino acids. The V and J ends lost 5 bases and 0 bases respectively, with 11 bases between them. In germline, CDR1 is PRHDT, CDR2 FYEKMQ (reference sequence). CDR3 sequence: CASSPDRYSGANVLTF. The CDR3 DNA is TGTGCCAGCAGCCCCGACAGATACTCTGGGGCCAACGTCCTGACTTTC. The complete variable domain, with remaining parts taken from reference TRBV13 and TRBJ2-6, reads AAGVIQSPRHLIKEKRETATLKCYPIPRHDTVYWYQQGPGQDPQFLISFYEKMQSDKGSIPDRFSAQQFSDYHSELNMSSLELGDSALYFCASSPDRYSGANVLTFGAGSRLTVL.

The genes are TRBV19 and TRBJ1-5; 7 positions agree with TRBD1. The CDR3 runs to 15 residues. Germline V gives CDR1 LNHDA, CDR2 SQIVND (reference sequence). Germline trimming cut 5 bases from V and 6 bases from J; bases unmatched to any gene: 10. For the CDR3, the DNA is TGTGCCAGTAGTTCATTCGACAGGGACAGTCAGCCCCAGCATTTT. Translation gives CASSSFDRDSQPQHF.

V is TRBV19 and J is TRBJ1-5, with 10 bases that match TRBD1. Germline assignment: CDR1 LNHDA and CDR2 SQIVND (reference sequence). This CDR3 region has 20 residues. The trim removed 3 bases at V and 1 base at J, leaving 15 bases unmatched. Here the CDR3 DNA reads TGTGCCAGTAGTATTGATAGTTTGACAGGGGGCAGGATAAGCAATCAGCCCCAGCATTTT. Its translation is CASSIDSLTGGRISNQPQHF.

The chain uses TRBV5-1 and TRBJ2-1; a possible D gene is TRBD2 (7 bases). The germline CDR1 and CDR2 sequences are SGHRS and YFSETQ. The CDR3 sequence is 14 residues long. Trimming took off 9 bases at V and 3 bases at J, with 16 bases between the two ends. In nucleotides, the CDR3 is TGCGCCACTGCCTTCGGGGGGCTCTACAATGAGCAGTTCTTC. Its protein product is CATAFGGLYNEQFF.

The V call is TRBV7-9, the J call TRBJ1-4; 7 bases are shared with TRBD1. Germline assignment: CDR1 SEHNR and CDR2 FQNEAQ (reference sequence). Germline trimming cut 2 bases from V and 8 bases from J; bases unmatched to any gene: 5. This CDR3 comprises 14 residues. In DNA form, the CDR3 reads TGTGCCAGCAGCTTACGACAGGGTAGAGAAAAACTGTTTTTT. As protein: CASSLRQGREKLFF.

The chain employs TRBV9 and TRBJ2-1, with 8 bases matching TRBD2. The junction had 6 bases not matched to a gene; V was cut back by 0 bases and J by 4 bases. CDR1 is SGDLS, CDR2 YYNGEE, per germline. The CDR3 is 16 amino acids. CDR3 sequence: CASSVEASGLYNEQFF. In DNA form, the CDR3 reads TGTGCCAGCAGCGTAGAAGCTAGCGGGCTTTACAATGAGCAGTTCTTC.

The gene calls are TRBV5-1 and TRBJ2-2; 7 bases are shared with TRBD1. CDR3 length: 18 amino acids. Germline V lookup: CDR1 SGHRS, CDR2 YFSETQ. Germline trimming cut 0 bases from V and 1 base from J; bases unmatched to any gene: 9. CDR3 nucleotide sequence: TGCGCCAGCAGCTTGGATAAAAGAGACAGGGTGAACACCGGGGAGCTGTTTTTT. Residues: CASSLDKRDRVNTGELFF.

This clone came up once. Other DNA sequences from this sample encode an identical CDR3 as well. The chain has TRBV18 and TRBJ2-7; TRBD1 matches 8 bases. The germline V gene has CDR1 KGHSH and CDR2 LQKENI. The CDR3 totals 16 residues. The J segment lost 1 base and the V segment lost 3 bases, leaving 8 bases of the junction unmatched. The CDR3 reads CASSPLGQGPSYEQYF. Written as DNA, the CDR3 is TGTGCCAGCTCACCCCTCGGACAGGGACCATCCTACGAGCAGTACTTC.

The gene calls are TRBV28 and TRBJ2-1; tentative D call: TRBD2 (6 bases). The CDR3 length is 19 residues. V shed 5 bases and J shed 0 bases, with 23 bases lying between them. Germline V gene lookup returns CDR1 MDHEN and CDR2 SYDVKM. CDR3 residues: CASSLKVWTTISSYNEQFF. The DNA for the CDR3 is TGTGCCAGCAGTCTTAAGGTATGGACTACGATCAGCTCCTACAATGAGCAGTTCTTC. Full variable domain (outside the CDR3, taken from reference TRBV28 and TRBJ2-1): DVKVTQSSRYLVKRTGEKVFLECVQDMDHENMFWYRQDPGLGLRLIYFSYDVKMKEKGDIPEGYSVSREKKERFSLILESASTNQTSMYLCASSLKVWTTISSYNEQFFGPGTRLTVL.

V usage is TRBV5-1 and J usage is TRBJ1-1, with D possibly being TRBD1 (6 bases). CDR1 SGHRS and CDR2 YFSETQ come from the germline V gene. The CDR3 is 13 residues long. V was cut by 1 base and J by 7 bases, with 11 bases left in between. The CDR3 loop reads CASSLRGGVEAFF. The CDR3 DNA follows: TGCGCCAGCAGCTTGAGGGGGGGCGTTGAAGCTTTCTTT.

The rearrangement joins TRBV15 to TRBJ2-7; 7 nucleotides match TRBD2. Germline trimming cut 0 bases from V and 6 bases from J; bases unmatched to any gene: 14. This CDR3 comprises 17 residues. CDR1 is LNHNV and CDR2 is YYDKDF in the germline V gene (reference sequence). The CDR3 coding sequence is TGTGCCACCAGCAGAGATCCCCTCTCGTGGTTAGCGGGCGAGCAGTACTTC. Protein product: CATSRDPLSWLAGEQYF.

The chain couples TRBV2 to TRBJ2-7, with 11 bases identical to TRBD2. The germline V gene encodes CDR1 SNHLY and CDR2 FYNNEI. This CDR3 has 16 residues. V shed 0 bases and J 6 bases; nucleotides not matched to a gene: 7. CDR3 bases: TGTGCCAGCAGTGAAGCGCTTCTAGCGGGAGGAATCGAGCAGTACTTC. It is translated as CASSEALLAGGIEQYF.

The J gene is TRBJ2-7, the V gene TRBV27; D might be TRBD1 or TRBD2, each matching 7 bases. V lost 5 bases, J lost 4 bases, and 15 bases lay in between. Germline values: CDR1 MNHEY, CDR2 SMNVEV (reference sequence). The CDR3 spans 14 residues. The CDR3 DNA reads TGTGCCAGCAGTACCCAGGGGGGGAGGTACGAGCAGTACTTC. Protein: CASSTQGGRYEQYF.

The chain combines TRBV29-1 with TRBJ2-1; the match to TRBD1 covers 9 bases. J was trimmed by 7 bases and V by 8 bases; bases with no gene match: 15. The CDR3 totals 15 residues. The germline V gene has CDR1 SQVTM and CDR2 ANQGSEA. CDR3 region: CSTITPGQGGNEQFF. CDR3 nucleotides: TGCAGCACAATAACTCCGGGACAGGGAGGTAATGAGCAGTTCTTC.

The V and J genes are TRBV10-2 and TRBJ2-7; 8 bases match TRBD2. J gave up 3 bases and V 6 bases, and 4 bases lay outside the gene matches. Germline V gene data show CDR1 as WSHSY and CDR2 as SAAADI. There are 13 residues in the CDR3. CDR3: CASRRGLVYEQYF. The CDR3 DNA is TGCGCCAGCAGGAGGGGACTAGTCTACGAGCAGTACTTC.

This chain uses TRBV7-2 with TRBJ2-3; 7 bases align to TRBD2. CDR3 length equals 15 residues. The V segment lost 5 bases and the J segment 3 bases; nucleotides outside the gene matches: 8. Per germline, CDR1 SGHTA and CDR2 FQGNSA. In nucleotides, the CDR3 is TGTGCCAGCAGCCCAAGCGGGGCCCCGACAGATACGCAGTATTTT. Translated, it gives CASSPSGAPTDTQYF.

This clone came up once. V and J are TRBV4-2 and TRBJ2-2, with D perhaps TRBD2 (6 bases). With 4 bases removed from V and 6 bases from J, the gap between germline ends came to 24 bases. CDR1 is LGHNA and CDR2 is YNFKEQ in the germline V gene. The CDR3 loop spans 18 amino acids. CDR3: CASSLLTGGIVIAGELFF. For the CDR3, the DNA is TGTGCCAGCAGCCTCCTCACGGGCGGGATAGTCATAGCCGGGGAGCTGTTTTTT.

The J gene is TRBJ1-2, the V gene TRBV9; D is undetermined. V lost 0 bases and J 0 bases, leaving 12 bases between the germline ends. The V gene's germline CDR1 is SGDLS and CDR2 YYNGEE. The CDR3 is 16 amino acids. The CDR3 is CASSVVTATTNYGYTF. The CDR3 DNA is TGTGCCAGCAGCGTAGTCACAGCTACAACTAACTATGGCTACACCTTC. The variable domain in full, completed from reference TRBV9 and TRBJ1-2, reads DSGVTQTPKHLITATGQRVTLRCSPRSGDLSVYWYQQSLDQGLQFLIQYYNGEERAKGNILERFSAQQFPDLHSELNLSSLELGDSALYFCASSVVTATTNYGYTFGSGTRLTVV.